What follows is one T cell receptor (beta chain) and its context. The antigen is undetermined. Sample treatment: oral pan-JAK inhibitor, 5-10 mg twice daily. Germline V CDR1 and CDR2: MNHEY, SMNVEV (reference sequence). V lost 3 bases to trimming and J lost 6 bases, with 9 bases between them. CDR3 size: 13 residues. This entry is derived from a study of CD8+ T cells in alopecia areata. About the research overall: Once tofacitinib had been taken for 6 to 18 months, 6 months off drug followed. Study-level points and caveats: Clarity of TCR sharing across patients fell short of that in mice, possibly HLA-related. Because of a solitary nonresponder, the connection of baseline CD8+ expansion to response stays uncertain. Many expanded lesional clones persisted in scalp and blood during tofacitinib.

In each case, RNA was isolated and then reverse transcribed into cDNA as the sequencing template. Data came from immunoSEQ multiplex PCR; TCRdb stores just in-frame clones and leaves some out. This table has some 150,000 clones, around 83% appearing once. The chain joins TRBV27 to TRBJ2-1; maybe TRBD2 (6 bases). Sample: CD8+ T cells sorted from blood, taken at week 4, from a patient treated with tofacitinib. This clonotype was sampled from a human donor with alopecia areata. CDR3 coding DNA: TGTGCCAGCAGTTTGGGACTTTCCAATGAGCAGTTCTTC. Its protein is CASSLGLSNEQFF.